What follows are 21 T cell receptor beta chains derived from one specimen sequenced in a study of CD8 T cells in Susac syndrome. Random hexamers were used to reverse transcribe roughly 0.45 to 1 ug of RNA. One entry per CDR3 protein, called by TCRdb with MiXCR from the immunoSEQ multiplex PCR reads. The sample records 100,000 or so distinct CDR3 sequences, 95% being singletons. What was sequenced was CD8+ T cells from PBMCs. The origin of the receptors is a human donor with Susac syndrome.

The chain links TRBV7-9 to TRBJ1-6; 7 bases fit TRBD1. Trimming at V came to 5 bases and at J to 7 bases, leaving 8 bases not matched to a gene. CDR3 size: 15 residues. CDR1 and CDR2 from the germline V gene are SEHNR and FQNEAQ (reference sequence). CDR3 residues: CASSETGTANSPLHF. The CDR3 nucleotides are TGTGCCAGCAGCGAAACCGGGACAGCAAATTCACCCCTCCACTTT.

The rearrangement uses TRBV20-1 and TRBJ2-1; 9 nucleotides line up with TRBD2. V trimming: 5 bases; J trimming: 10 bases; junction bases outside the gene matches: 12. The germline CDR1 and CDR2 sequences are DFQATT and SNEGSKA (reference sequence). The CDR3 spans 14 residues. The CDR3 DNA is TGCAGTGCTGCAACCGGGACTAGCCTTATAGAGCAGTTCTTC. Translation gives CSAATGTSLIEQFF.

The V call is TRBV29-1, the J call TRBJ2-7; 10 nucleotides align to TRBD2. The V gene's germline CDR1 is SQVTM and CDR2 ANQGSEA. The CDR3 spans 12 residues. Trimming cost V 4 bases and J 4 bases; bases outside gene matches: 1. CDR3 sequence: CSVGTSGYEQYF. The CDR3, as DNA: TGCAGCGTTGGGACTAGCGGTTACGAGCAGTACTTC.

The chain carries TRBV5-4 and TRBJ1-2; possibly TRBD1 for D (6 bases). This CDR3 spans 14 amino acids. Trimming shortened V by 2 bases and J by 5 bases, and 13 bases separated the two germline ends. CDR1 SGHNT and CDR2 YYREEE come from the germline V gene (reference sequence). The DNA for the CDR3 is TGTGCCAGCAGCTTCGGGGGCGCTTATTATGGCTACACCTTC. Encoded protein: CASSFGGAYYGYTF.

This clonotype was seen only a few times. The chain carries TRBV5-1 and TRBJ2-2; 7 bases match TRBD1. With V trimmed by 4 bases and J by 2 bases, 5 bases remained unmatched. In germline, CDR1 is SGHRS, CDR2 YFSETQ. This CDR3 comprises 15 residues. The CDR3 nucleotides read TGCGCCAGCAGCCAGGACAGGACCAACACCGGGGAGCTGTTTTTT. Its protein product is CASSQDRTNTGELFF.

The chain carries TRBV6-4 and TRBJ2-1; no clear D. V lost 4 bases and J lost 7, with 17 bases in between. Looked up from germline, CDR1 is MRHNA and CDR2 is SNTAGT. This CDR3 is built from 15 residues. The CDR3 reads CASSAYARLDNEQFF. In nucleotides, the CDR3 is TGTGCCAGCAGTGCCTACGCACGATTAGATAATGAGCAGTTCTTC.

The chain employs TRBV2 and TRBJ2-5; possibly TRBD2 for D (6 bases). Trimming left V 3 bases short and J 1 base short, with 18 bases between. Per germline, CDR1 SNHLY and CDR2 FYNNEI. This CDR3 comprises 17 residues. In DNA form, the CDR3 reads TGTGCCAGCAGTGAGGGAGGCGAAGGGGCTGGCCAAGAGACCCAGTACTTC. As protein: CASSEGGEGAGQETQYF.

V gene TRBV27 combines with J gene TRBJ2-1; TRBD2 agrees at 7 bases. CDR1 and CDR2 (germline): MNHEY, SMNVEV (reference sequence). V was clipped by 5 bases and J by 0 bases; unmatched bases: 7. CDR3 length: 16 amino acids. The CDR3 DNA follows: TGTGCCAGCAGTGAACTGGGACTATTCTCCTACAATGAGCAGTTCTTC. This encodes CASSELGLFSYNEQFF.

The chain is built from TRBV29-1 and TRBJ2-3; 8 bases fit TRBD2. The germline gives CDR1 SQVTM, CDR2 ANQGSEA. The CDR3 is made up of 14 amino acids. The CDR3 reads CSTTGGSSTDTQYF. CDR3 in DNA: TGCTCCACCACGGGGGGGTCTTCCACAGATACGCAGTATTTT.

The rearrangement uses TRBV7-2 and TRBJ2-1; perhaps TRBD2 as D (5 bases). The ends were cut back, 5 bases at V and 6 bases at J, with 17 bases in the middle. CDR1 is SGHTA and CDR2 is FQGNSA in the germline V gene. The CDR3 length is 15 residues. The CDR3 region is CASSRGADHRNEQFF. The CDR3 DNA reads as TGTGCCAGCAGCCGGGGAGCGGACCATCGCAATGAGCAGTTCTTC.

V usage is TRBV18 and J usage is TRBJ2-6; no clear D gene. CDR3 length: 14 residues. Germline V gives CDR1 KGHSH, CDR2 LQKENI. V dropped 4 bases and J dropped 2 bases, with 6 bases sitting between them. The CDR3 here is CASSQSTGANVLTF. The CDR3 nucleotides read TGTGCCAGCTCACAAAGTACTGGGGCCAACGTCCTGACTTTC.

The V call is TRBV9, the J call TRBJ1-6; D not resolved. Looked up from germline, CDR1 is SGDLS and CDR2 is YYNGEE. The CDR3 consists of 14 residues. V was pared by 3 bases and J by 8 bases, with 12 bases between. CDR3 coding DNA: TGTGCCAGCAGCGACGGCTCCTCATATTCACCCCTCCACTTT. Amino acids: CASSDGSSYSPLHF.

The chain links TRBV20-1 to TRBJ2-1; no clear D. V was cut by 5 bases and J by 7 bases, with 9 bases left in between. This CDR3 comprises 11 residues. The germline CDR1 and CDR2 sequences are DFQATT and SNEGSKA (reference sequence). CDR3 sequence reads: CSAVFGNEQFF. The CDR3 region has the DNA TGCAGTGCTGTATTCGGGAATGAGCAGTTCTTC.

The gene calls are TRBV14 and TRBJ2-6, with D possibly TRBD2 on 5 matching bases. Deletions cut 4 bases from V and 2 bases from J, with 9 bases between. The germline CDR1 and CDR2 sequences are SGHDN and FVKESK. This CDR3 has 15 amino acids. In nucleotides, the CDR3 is TGTGCCAGCAGCCCGGGGTATACTGGGGCCAACGTCCTGACTTTC. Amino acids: CASSPGYTGANVLTF. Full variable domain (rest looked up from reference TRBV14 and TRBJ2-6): EAGVTQFPSHSVIEKGQTVTLRCDPISGHDNLYWYRRVMGKEIKFLLHFVKESKQDESGMPNNRFLAERTGGTYSTLKVQPAELEDSGVYFCASSPGYTGANVLTFGAGSRLTVL.

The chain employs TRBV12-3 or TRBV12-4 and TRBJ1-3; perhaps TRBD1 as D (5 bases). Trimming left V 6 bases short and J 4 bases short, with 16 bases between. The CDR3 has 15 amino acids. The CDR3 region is CASRPTDLLGNTIYF. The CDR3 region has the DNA TGTGCCAGCAGGCCGACAGATTTACTCGGAAACACCATATATTTT.

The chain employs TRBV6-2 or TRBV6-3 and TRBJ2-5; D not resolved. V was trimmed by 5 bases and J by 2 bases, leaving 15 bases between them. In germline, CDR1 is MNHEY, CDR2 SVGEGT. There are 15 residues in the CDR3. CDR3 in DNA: TGTGCCAGCAGTCCCCCTGCCGTTCCGCAAGAGACCCAGTACTTC. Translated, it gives CASSPPAVPQETQYF.

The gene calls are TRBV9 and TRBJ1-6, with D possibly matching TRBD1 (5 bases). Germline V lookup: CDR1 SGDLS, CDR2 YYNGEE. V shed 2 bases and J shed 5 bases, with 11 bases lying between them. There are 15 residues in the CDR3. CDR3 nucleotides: TGTGCCAGCAGCGTCGAAGGGGTCGATAATTCACCCCTCCACTTT. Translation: CASSVEGVDNSPLHF.

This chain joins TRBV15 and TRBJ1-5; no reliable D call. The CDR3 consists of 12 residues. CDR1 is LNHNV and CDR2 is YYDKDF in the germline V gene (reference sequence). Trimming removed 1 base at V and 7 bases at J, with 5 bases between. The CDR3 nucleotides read TGTGCCACCAGCAGAGGGGAACAGCCCCAGCATTTT. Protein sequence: CATSRGEQPQHF.

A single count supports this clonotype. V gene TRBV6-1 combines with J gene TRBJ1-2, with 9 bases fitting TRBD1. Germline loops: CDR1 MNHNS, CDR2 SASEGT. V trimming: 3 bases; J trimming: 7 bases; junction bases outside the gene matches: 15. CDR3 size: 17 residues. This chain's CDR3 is CASSDTGTGLRAGGYTF. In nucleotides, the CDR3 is TGTGCCAGCAGTGACACCGGGACAGGGCTTCGGGCGGGTGGCTACACCTTC.

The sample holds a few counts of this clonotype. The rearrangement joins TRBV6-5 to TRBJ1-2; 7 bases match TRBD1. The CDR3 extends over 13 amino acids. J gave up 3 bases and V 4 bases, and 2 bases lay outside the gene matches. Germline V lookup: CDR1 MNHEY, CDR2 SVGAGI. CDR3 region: CASSSGTDYGYTF. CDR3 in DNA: TGTGCCAGCAGTTCCGGGACAGACTATGGCTACACCTTC.

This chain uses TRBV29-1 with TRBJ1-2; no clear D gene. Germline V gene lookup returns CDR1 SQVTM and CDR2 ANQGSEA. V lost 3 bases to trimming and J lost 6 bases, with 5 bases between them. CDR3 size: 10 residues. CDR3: CSVEGNGYTF. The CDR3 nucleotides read TGCAGCGTTGAGGGGAATGGCTACACCTTC.